This TCR beta chain was obtained from a study of cytomegalovirus exposure and HLA in healthy donors. Findings and caveats of the study: Several of the most significant clusters appeared, in a later analysis, to be linked to common viral pathogens. As immune exposure information, only CMV serostatus was available.

Points on this clone: What it recognizes is unknown.

Primers: 60 Vbeta forward and 13 Jbeta reverse. The protocol was immunoSEQ multiplex PCR, while the TCRdb copy is restricted to in-frame clones and leaves out a portion. This sample has about 160,000 clones, with 84% found just once. This CDR3 is 17 amino acids long. The TCR sequence derives from a man aged 18 to 30 in good health and CMV-seronegative. The J gene is TRBJ2-7, the V gene TRBV21-1; TRBD2, as called in the table, went unchecked against the DNA. TRBV21-1 has pseudogene status. Sequencing was performed on PBMCs. The CDR3 spells CASSNLGTSGSSYEQYF. CDR3 coding DNA: TGTGCCAGCAGCAACCTGGGGACTAGCGGGAGCTCCTACGAGCAGTACTTC.